This record covers a single T cell receptor (beta chain). In its sample, this clone was seen once. Its antigen specificity is not known. Base qualities are missing; no much larger clone stands one base away. These data originate in a study of CD8+ T cells in alopecia areata (dated by TCRdb to the late 2010s). For context, the study as a whole: The treated patients, all with moderate-to-severe alopecia areata, were enrolled in an open-label pilot trial of oral tofacitinib given at 5 to 10 mg twice daily. Patients received tofacitinib for 6 to 18 months and were then followed off drug for 6 months to check for delayed response and recurrence. To study T cell clonal expansion in alopecia areata, the researchers applied high-throughput TCRbeta sequencing to both the C3H/HeJ mouse model and human patients. Scalp tissue and sorted CD4+ and CD8+ peripheral blood T cells from patchy and totalis/universalis alopecia areata patients and from healthy controls were covered by human TCRbeta sequencing. Biopsies were taken from tofacitinib-treated patients at baseline and again at 4 and 24 weeks into treatment, and several of those patients also had a later scalp biopsy. Clonality in the scalp was compared among normal scalp (n=4), patchy alopecia areata scalp (n=8), and alopecia totalis/universalis scalp (n=8). RNA came from the PAXgene miRNA kit for fixed scalp, the miRNeasy kit for PBMCs, and the RNeasy kit for mouse skin. Amplification of TCRbeta CDR3 regions was done by immunoSEQ multiplex PCR using 35 Vbeta forward primers and 13 Jbeta reverse primers. Study-wide findings and limitations: Resident alphabeta T cells in normal human skin are also sequenced, complicating scalp TCR repertoire analysis, unlike mouse skin dominated by gammadelta T cells. Higher clonality and more expanded CD8+ clones were observed in lesional scalp than in normal scalp, particularly in alopecia totalis/universalis, a finding suggestive of antigenic drive. Shared TCR sequences between patients were less evident than in mice, which may be partly attributable to HLA diversity in the patient population.

The method behind the library was the immunoSEQ multiplex PCR assay. To provide template for TCR sequencing, every sample had RNA extracted and reverse transcribed into cDNA. SuperScript III was used to make first-strand cDNA, primed with a 2:1 mix of oligo-dT and random hexamers. Amplification bias was assessed with a synthetic immune receptor repertoire, and residual bias was removed computationally. The paper's data handling went like this. After raw reads were preprocessed to remove errors, the CDR3 was defined following IMGT conventions as running from the conserved cysteine to phenylalanine. Clonality was calculated as 1 minus Shannon entropy normalized by log2 of the number of productive unique TCRs. Whether scalp clones were CD4 or CD8 was inferred by matching scalp TCRbeta sequences against CD4 and CD8 repertoires sorted from blood. This is the immuneACCESS table as TCRdb keeps it, with only in-frame sequences that have V and J called. A part of the clones is gone; compared with another copy, unresolved V genes explain less than half, and the rest is unexplained. V and J calls and clone size follow that table, whereas D and trimming were derived from the DNA. Within this sample are around 160,000 clones, with about 89% of them counted one time only. Of the sample, around 15% is held by the ten largest clones.

The time point label, as the study defines it: baseline before oral tofacitinib. Lesional scalp punch biopsies and peripheral blood were obtained from alopecia areata patients. After PBMCs were isolated by density centrifugation and stained for CD3, CD4 and CD8, a FACSAria was used to sort CD4+ and CD8+ T cells. This TCR came from a human donor with alopecia areata. Specimen: CD8+ T cells sorted from blood, collected at week 0.

The sequenced DNA is TGTGCCAGCAGTGATAGCGAGAGCTCCTACAATGAGCAGTTCTTC. Its amino acids are CASSDSESSYNEQFF. The rearranged segments are TRBV2 and TRBJ2-1; the D gene is perhaps TRBD2, on 5 matching bases. The germline V gene yields SNHLY for CDR1 and FYNNEI for CDR2. V and J are truncated by 3 bases and 0 bases respectively, leaving an intervening sequence of 9 bases. The CDR3 contains 15 residues, cysteine and phenylalanine counted. Left in the record is the CDR3 DNA by itself, 45 bases read in frame from the first base.